This TCR beta chain was retrieved from a study of CD8+CD57+ T cells in acquired aplastic anemia. Turning to the study itself: For CD4+ cells, healthy donors had an average of about 11 million reads.

Trimming removed 2 bases at V and 0 bases at J, with 10 bases between. The CDR3 has 15 residues. CDR1 and CDR2 (germline): SGHVS, FNYEAQ. Genomic DNA was employed as the template in profiling TCR beta VDJ and CDR3. MiXCR was run by TCRdb on the reads, yielding one entry per CDR3 protein. This sample has some 200,000 distinct CDR3 sequences; 61% occur once, and the top ten carry 25% to 30%. Input material: sorted CD4+, CD8+, or CD8+CD57+ T cells (not recorded which) from PBMCs. The TCR comes from a human donor in good health. The chain joins TRBV7-6 to TRBJ1-1; D gene unclear. CDR3 region: CASSLLAEVNTEAFF. The CDR3 DNA reads TGTGCCAGCAGCTTACTTGCGGAGGTGAACACTGAAGCTTTCTTT.